This passage covers 21 T cell receptor beta chains from one sample sequenced in a study of cytomegalovirus exposure and HLA in healthy donors. PCR amplification relied on 60 Vbeta primers (plus 13 Jbeta primers). Sequencing was performed with immunoSEQ multiplex PCR; in TCRdb, only in-frame clones are kept and a portion is missing. The sample includes around 150,000 clones, about 75% of them seen just once. Material: PBMCs. The receptor set was obtained from a woman aged 50 to 60 in good health and CMV-seropositive.

The chain recombines TRBV27 with TRBJ2-5; 7 nucleotides line up with TRBD1. CDR3 length: 13 residues. J lost 5 bases, V lost 8 bases, and 8 bases had no gene match. Germline V gene sequence: CDR1 MNHEY, CDR2 SMNVEV (reference sequence). The CDR3 reads CASHPQGRETQYF. For the CDR3, the DNA is TGTGCCAGCCATCCACAGGGGCGCGAGACCCAGTACTTC.

In DNA form, the CDR3 reads TGTGCCAGCAGCTCTCACACAGGGGACTATGGCTACACCTTC. It yields the protein CASSSHTGDYGYTF. The chain employs TRBV9 and TRBJ1-2; 7 nucleotides line up with TRBD1. With 4 bases clipped from V and 3 bases from J, the junction kept 6 bases outside the gene matches. CDR1 SGDLS and CDR2 YYNGEE come from the germline V gene. CDR3 length equals 14 residues.

The chain has TRBV6-6 and TRBJ1-2, with a tentative D call TRBD1 (5 bases). In germline, CDR1 is MNHNY, CDR2 SVGAGI (reference sequence). This CDR3 is built from 14 residues. The germline V and J ends were trimmed by 3 bases and 2 bases, with 10 bases remaining between them. This CDR3 reads CASSYLEGNYGYTF. As DNA, the CDR3 is TGTGCCAGCAGTTATTTGGAGGGGAACTATGGCTACACCTTC.

This chain joins TRBV18 and TRBJ2-7, with D hard to call. The length of the CDR3 is 12 residues. Trimming removed 4 bases from V and 0 bases from J, with 4 bases in between. Germline CDR1 and CDR2: KGHSH and LQKENI. The CDR3 coding sequence is TGTGCCAGCTCACTTAGCTCCTACGAGCAGTACTTC. Protein product: CASSLSSYEQYF.

This clone was found once. The chain has TRBV7-9 and TRBJ2-3, with D possibly matching TRBD2 (5 bases). CDR1 and CDR2 (germline): SEHNR, FQNEAQ (reference sequence). V was pared by 5 bases and J by 1 base, with 13 bases between. The CDR3 is 15 amino acids. CDR3 in amino acids: CASSPRGGRTDTQYF. The CDR3 DNA reads TGTGCCAGCAGCCCCCGGGGTGGACGCACAGATACGCAGTATTTT.

J is TRBJ1-1 and V is TRBV9; 11 bases align to TRBD1. J lost 4 bases, V lost 3 bases, and 8 bases had no gene match. Germline V gene lookup returns CDR1 SGDLS and CDR2 YYNGEE. The CDR3 is 16 amino acids. The CDR3 DNA reads as TGTGCCAGCAGCGAGGGGGTAGGGACAGGGGGCACTGAAGCTTTCTTT. Encoded protein: CASSEGVGTGGTEAFF. Drawing the rest from reference TRBV9 and TRBJ1-1, the complete variable domain is DSGVTQTPKHLITATGQRVTLRCSPRSGDLSVYWYQQSLDQGLQFLIQYYNGEERAKGNILERFSAQQFPDLHSELNLSSLELGDSALYFCASSEGVGTGGTEAFFGQGTRLTVV.

The V call is TRBV25-1, the J call TRBJ1-1; 7 nucleotides align to TRBD1. Germline CDR1 is MGHDK and CDR2 is SYGVNS. This CDR3 has 13 residues. The junction had 8 bases not matched to a gene; V was cut back by 6 bases and J by 7 bases. In DNA form, the CDR3 reads TGTGCCAGCAGGGGGACAGAATACCTTGAAGCTTTCTTT. Residues: CASRGTEYLEAFF.

This chain joins TRBV27 and TRBJ2-5, with a weak D call TRBD1 (7 bases). CDR1 and CDR2 (germline): MNHEY, SMNVEV (reference sequence). The length of the CDR3 is 16 residues. Between the trimmed V and J ends, which lost 4 bases and 5 bases, there was a span of 20 bases. The CDR3 nucleotides read TGTGCCAGCAGTTATGGGGGCAGGGGGGTTAGGGAGACCCAGTACTTC. Translation gives CASSYGGRGVRETQYF.

The J gene is TRBJ2-1, the V gene TRBV27; 9 bases agree with TRBD2. The trim removed 3 bases at V and 9 bases at J, leaving 6 bases unmatched. The V gene's germline CDR1 is MNHEY and CDR2 SMNVEV (reference sequence). The CDR3 is 14 amino acids. The CDR3 loop reads CASSLAGGPGEQFF. The CDR3 DNA reads as TGTGCCAGCAGTTTGGCGGGGGGGCCGGGTGAGCAGTTCTTC.

This rearrangement joins TRBV15 to TRBJ2-6, with D possibly being TRBD2 (5 bases). Germline V gene data show CDR1 as LNHNV and CDR2 as YYDKDF (reference sequence). V gave up 3 bases and J gave up 2 bases, with 8 bases separating them. This CDR3 contains 15 residues. The CDR3 here is CATSRREAGANVLTF. DNA of the CDR3: TGTGCCACCAGCAGGAGGGAAGCTGGGGCCAACGTCCTGACTTTC.

This clone was found once. The chain recombines TRBV9 with TRBJ1-4; D possibly corresponds to TRBD1 (5 bases). The CDR3 has 13 amino acids. Germline loops: CDR1 SGDLS, CDR2 YYNGEE. Trimming took 3 bases from V and 13 from J, leaving 16 bases between them. The CDR3 reads CASSATSQARLFF. The CDR3 DNA reads as TGTGCCAGCAGCGCTACCTCACAGGCAAGACTGTTTTTT.

This chain links TRBV6-6 with TRBJ2-2, with 8 bases matching TRBD1. The CDR3 is 16 residues long. V shed 0 bases, J shed 7 bases, and the junction held 7 bases outside the gene matches. CDR1 MNHNY and CDR2 SVGAGI come from the germline V gene (reference sequence). CDR3 residues: CASSYSKAGGNGELFF. The CDR3 DNA sequence: TGTGCCAGCAGTTACTCGAAGGCAGGGGGCAACGGGGAGCTGTTTTTT.

The rearrangement links TRBV28 to TRBJ1-6; tentative D call: TRBD1 (5 bases). Trimming pared 2 bases from V and 3 bases from J, leaving 11 bases between. CDR3 length equals 16 residues. Germline assignment: CDR1 MDHEN and CDR2 SYDVKM. The CDR3 DNA follows: TGTGCCAGCAGTTTAGCAACAGGCTACTATAATTCACCCCTCCACTTT. Translating it yields CASSLATGYYNSPLHF.

This chain uses TRBV6-1 with TRBJ1-5, with D tentatively TRBD1 (6 bases). Between the trimmed V and J ends, which lost 6 bases and 0 bases, there was a span of 12 bases. This CDR3 is built from 15 residues. The V gene's germline CDR1 is MNHNS and CDR2 SASEGT. As DNA, the CDR3 is TGTGCCAGCAGCCAGGTAGGGGGTAGCAATCAGCCCCAGCATTTT. Translating gives CASSQVGGSNQPQHF.

The chain combines TRBV10-3 with TRBJ1-5, with 7 bases lining up with TRBD1. This CDR3 is built from 14 residues. Trimming removed 6 bases from V and 7 bases from J; junction bases left unmatched: 9. Germline V CDR1 and CDR2: ENHRY, SYGVKD. In DNA, the CDR3 is TGTGCCATCAGCGCGACAGGGTCCGGCCAGCCCCAGCATTTT. As protein: CAISATGSGQPQHF.

V usage is TRBV2 and J usage is TRBJ2-1, with D perhaps TRBD2 (5 bases). The CDR3 has 20 amino acids. Germline loops: CDR1 SNHLY, CDR2 FYNNEI. The V end was cut by 1 base, the J end by 0 bases, with 22 bases between. CDR3 DNA sequence: TGTGCCAGCAGTGAAGGGGCCGGACCCCAGCGGTCGAGCTCCTACAATGAGCAGTTCTTC. It yields the protein CASSEGAGPQRSSSYNEQFF.

This clone was seen only a few times. The chain uses TRBV2 and TRBJ2-1; D might be TRBD1 (5 bases). V dropped 5 bases and J dropped 0 bases, with 11 bases sitting between them. The germline gives CDR1 SNHLY, CDR2 FYNNEI. This CDR3 is built from 15 residues. This CDR3 reads CASSPGRRSYNEQFF. The CDR3 DNA sequence: TGTGCCAGCAGTCCAGGGCGTCGCTCCTACAATGAGCAGTTCTTC.

This chain joins TRBV19 and TRBJ1-4; the match to TRBD1 covers 7 bases. CDR1 and CDR2 (germline): LNHDA, SQIVND (reference sequence). V dropped 3 bases and J dropped 7; count of bases not matched to a gene: 2. The CDR3 spans 13 residues. The CDR3 DNA is TGTGCCAGTAGTATCTACAGGGGTGAAAAACTGTTTTTT. This translates into CASSIYRGEKLFF.

This clone appeared a few times. J is TRBJ2-3 and V is TRBV4-2, with 8 nucleotides matching TRBD2. The germline gives CDR1 LGHNA, CDR2 YNFKEQ. Trimming took 0 bases from V and 4 from J; bases not matched to a gene: 3. This CDR3 is built from 15 residues. The CDR3 DNA is TGTGCCAGCAGCCAAGATCAAGCGGGAGCAGATACGCAGTATTTT. As protein: CASSQDQAGADTQYF.

About this clone: Its ends do not fully match the called genes, so a read error is possible. Other DNA sequences within the sample encode an identical CDR3. This chain joins TRBV15 and TRBJ1-5; D remains ambiguous. CDR3 length equals 15 residues. Germline V lookup: CDR1 LNHNV, CDR2 YYDKDF (reference sequence). CDR3 amino acids: CATSTDRGGNQPQHF. The CDR3 bases are TGTGCCACCAGCACCGACCGGGGTGGCAATCAGCCTCAGCATTTT. The full variable domain, its missing parts supplied by reference TRBV15 and TRBJ1-5, is DAMVIQNPRYQVTQFGKPVTLSCSQTLNHNVMYWYQQKSSQAPKLLFHYYDKDFNNEADTPDNFQSRRPNTSFCFLDIRSPGLGDTAMYLCATSTDRGGNQPQHFGDGTRLSIL.

About this clone itself: This specimen includes other DNA sequences encoding the same CDR3. The CDR3 DNA is TGTGCCAGCAGCCCCTCCGGGACAGGGAACTACGAGCAGTACTTC. Its protein is CASSPSGTGNYEQYF. This chain joins TRBV7-2 and TRBJ2-7, with 9 bases fitting TRBD1. CDR1 is SGHTA, CDR2 FQGNSA, per germline. This CDR3 is built from 15 residues. V lost 5 bases, J lost 3 bases, and 8 bases stayed unmatched.